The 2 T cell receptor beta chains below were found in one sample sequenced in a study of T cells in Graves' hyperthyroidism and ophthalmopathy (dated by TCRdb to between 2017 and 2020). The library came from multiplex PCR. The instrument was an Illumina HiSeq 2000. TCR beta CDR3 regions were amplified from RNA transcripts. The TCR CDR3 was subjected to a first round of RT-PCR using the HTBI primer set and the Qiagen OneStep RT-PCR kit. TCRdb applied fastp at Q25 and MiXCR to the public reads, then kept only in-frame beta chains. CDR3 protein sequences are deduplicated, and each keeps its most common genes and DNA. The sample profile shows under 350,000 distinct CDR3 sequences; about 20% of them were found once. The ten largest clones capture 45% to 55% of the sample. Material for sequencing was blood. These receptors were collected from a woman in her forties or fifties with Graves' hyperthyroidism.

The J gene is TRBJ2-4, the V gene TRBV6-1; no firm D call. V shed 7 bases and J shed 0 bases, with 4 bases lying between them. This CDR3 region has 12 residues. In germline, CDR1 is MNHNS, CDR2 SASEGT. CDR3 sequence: CASTAAKNIQYF. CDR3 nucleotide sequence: TGTGCCAGCACGGCAGCCAAAAACATTCAGTACTTC.

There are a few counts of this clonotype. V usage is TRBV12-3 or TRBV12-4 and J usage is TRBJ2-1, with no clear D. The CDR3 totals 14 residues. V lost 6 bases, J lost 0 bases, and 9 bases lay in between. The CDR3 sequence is CASSNWGSYNEQFF. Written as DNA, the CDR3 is TGTGCCAGCAGCAACTGGGGCTCCTACAATGAGCAGTTCTTC.